This TCR beta chain was sequenced during a study of response to subunit inactivated influenza vaccine. Germline V gives CDR1 DFQATT, CDR2 SNEGSKA (reference sequence). V was pared by 6 bases and J by 9 bases, with 16 bases of the junction left unmatched. CDR3 length equals 15 residues. TCRdb re-analysed the RT-PCR reads in MiXCR, keeping a single row per CDR3 protein. Counted here are about 500,000 distinct CDR3 sequences, about 17% occurring once; the ten biggest clones make up 2.5% to 3.5%. The J gene is TRBJ1-5, the V gene TRBV20-1; the match to TRBD1 covers 8 bases. This TCR was sampled from a man aged 50-75 years who received an inactivated influenza vaccine. Source: CD4+ T cells sorted from PBMCs, taken roughly 24 months after vaccination. The DNA of the CDR3 is TGCAGTGCCGTCCCGGGACAGGCTCCTGACGGGCCCCAGCATTTT. Protein product: CSAVPGQAPDGPQHF.